The text below deals with one TCR beta chain. Repeated repertoire sampling spanned the course of chemoradiotherapy. The data stem from a study of chemoradiotherapy in HPV16-positive cancers. Assay used: immunoSEQ multiplex PCR; TCRdb lists only in-frame clones, some missing. Of approximately 32,000 clones listed, 70% to 90% were seen once; the top ten hold around 3%. J lost 6 bases, V lost 5 bases, and 6 bases had no gene match. In germline, CDR1 is MNHEY, CDR2 SVGAGI. This CDR3 has 13 residues. The sequence came from a human donor with HPV-associated anogenital cancer. Sequenced here: blood, sampled from a patient who underwent chemoradiotherapy. This chain uses TRBV6-5 with TRBJ1-1; TRBD1 matches 7 bases. The CDR3 nucleotides read TGTGCCAGCAGTACGAAGGGGGCCGCTGAAGCTTTCTTT. As protein: CASSTKGAAEAFF.